The rows below give T cell receptor beta chains drawn from one sample of a study of T cells in Graves' hyperthyroidism and ophthalmopathy. In TCRdb, the multiplex PCR reads were re-called with MiXCR into one record per CDR3 protein. In the table there are some 760,000 distinct CDR3 sequences, 12% to 15% of which are singletons. The sample taken for sequencing was blood. The source is a woman aged 18-35 years with Graves' hyperthyroidism. CDR3s include the opening cysteine and the closing phenylalanine or tryptophan. The order of the fields is D gene, CDR3 length, V gene, clone size, J gene, CDR3 DNA, CDR3 protein. A D gene is named only where the DNA matches it firmly. The size entry is marked missing in some rows and otherwise reads once, few, many or a size class.

TRBD1	16	TRBV27	many	TRBJ1-5	TGTGCCAGCAGTTTATCGGGGACAGGGGGGAGGCAGCCCCAGCATTTT	CASSLSGTGGRQPQHF
TRBD2	21	TRBV19	NA	TRBJ2-2	TGTGCCAGTAGTCCCCGCCACGGACTAGCGGGGCGAGGTGCGAACACCGGGGAGCTGTTTTTT	CASSPRHGLAGRGANTGELFF
NA	16	TRBV28	many	TRBJ1-1	TGTGCCAGCAGTTTAATAGGCAGGGTACGGAACACTGAAGCTTTCTTT	CASSLIGRVRNTEAFF
TRBD1	17	TRBV28	NA	TRBJ1-3	TGTGCCAGCAGTCCCCAGGGGGCCTCTATGACTGGAAACACCATATATTTT	CASSPQGASMTGNTIYF
NA	15	TRBV6-2/TRBV6-3	NA	TRBJ1-6	TGTGCCAGCAGAGGCGCCCTCACCTTTAATTCACCCCTCCACTTT	CASRGALTFNSPLHF
NA	14	TRBV6-1	many	TRBJ2-5	TGTGCCAGCAGTGAAGGTCGGCGGGGAGAGACCCAGTACTTC	CASSEGRRGETQYF
TRBD2	15	TRBV5-5	many	TRBJ2-1	TGTGCCAGCAGCACGGGGCTAGCGGGATGGGCTGAGCAGTTCTTC	CASSTGLAGWAEQFF
TRBD1	18	TRBV6-6	many	TRBJ1-2	TGTGCCAGCAGTTACTCGCGCCTACTTCACAGGGGCGACTATGGCTACACCTTC	CASSYSRLLHRGDYGYTF
NA	12	TRBV27	many	TRBJ2-1	TGTGCCAGCATGCTGAGTAGGGATGAGCAGTTCTTC	CASMLSRDEQFF
NA	14	TRBV28	many	TRBJ2-1	TGTGCCGGCACCCCGTGGGGGAAACACAATGAGCAGTTCTTC	CAGTPWGKHNEQFF
TRBD2	19	TRBV5-1	many	TRBJ2-3	TGCGCCAGCAGCTTGGATTTGGGACTAGCGGGAGGGGGCGCAGATACGCAGTATTTT	CASSLDLGLAGGGADTQYF
NA	13	TRBV11-3	many	TRBJ2-1	TGTGCCAGCAGCCCCGGACCTACTACTGAGCAGTTCTTC	CASSPGPTTEQFF
TRBD2	14	TRBV30	many	TRBJ2-1	TGTGCCTGGAGTGCGGGGACTAGGACCAATGAGCAGTTCTTC	CAWSAGTRTNEQFF
NA	11	TRBV2	many	TRBJ2-4	TGTGCCAGAGAAGACAGGAACATTCAGTACTTC	CAREDRNIQYF
TRBD1	15	TRBV27	few	TRBJ1-1	TGTGCCAGCAGATTCCGGGACAGGGGGAACACTGAAGCTTTCTTT	CASRFRDRGNTEAFF
NA	14	TRBV3-1	many	TRBJ1-1	TGTGCCAGCAGCCAAGGGACACTGAACACTGAAGCTTTCTTT	CASSQGTLNTEAFF
TRBD2	17	TRBV7-9	many	TRBJ2-5	TGTGCCAGCAGCCCTTGGGGGCGGGAGGACGGGTCGGAGACCCAGTACTTC	CASSPWGREDGSETQYF
TRBD2	19	TRBV6-5	NA	TRBJ2-3	TGTGCCAGCAGTTACACGCCTTGGGGGGCGGGAGGGAGCACAGATACGCAGTATTTT	CASSYTPWGAGGSTDTQYF
NA	13	TRBV13	many	TRBJ1-1	TGTGCCAGCAGCTCAACGCCAAAGCCTGCAGCTTTCTTT	CASSSTPKPAAFF
NA	14	TRBV30	many	TRBJ2-7	TGTGCCTGGTCCTATGGGGCCGCGTCGTCCGAGCAGTACTTC	CAWSYGAASSEQYF
NA	12	TRBV12-3/TRBV12-4	many	TRBJ2-7	TGTGCCAGCAGTTTTTCTATCTACGAGCAGTACTTC	CASSFSIYEQYF
NA	13	TRBV5-8	many	TRBJ2-3	TGTGCCAGCAGCTTGGGGCGAGGGGACACGCAGTATTTT	CASSLGRGDTQYF
NA	16	TRBV9	NA	TRBJ2-3	TGTGCCAGCAGCGTCGACGGGGGCGATTGGGCAGATACGCAGTATTTT	CASSVDGGDWADTQYF
NA	15	TRBV7-9	few	TRBJ1-3	TGTGCCAGCAGCCCCCTGGGGGATAATGGAAACACCATATATTTT	CASSPLGDNGNTIYF
NA	13	TRBV28	many	TRBJ1-1	TGTGCCAGCATACCGGGGGAGAGCACTGAAGCTTTCTTT	CASIPGESTEAFF
TRBD2	18	TRBV6-2/TRBV6-3	NA	TRBJ2-2	TGTGCCAGCAGTTACCTGGGACTAGCGGAGCTGAACACCGGGGAGCTGTTTTTT	CASSYLGLAELNTGELFF
NA	16	TRBV12-3/TRBV12-4	many	TRBJ2-2	TGTGCCAGCAATTACTATGGGCGTACAGGGAACGGGGAGCTGTTTTTT	CASNYYGRTGNGELFF
TRBD2	17	TRBV6-5	few	TRBJ2-2	TGTGCCGGCAGTTACTCCCCTACTAGCGGAAACACCGGGGAGCTGTTTTTT	CAGSYSPTSGNTGELFF
TRBD1	15	TRBV28	many	TRBJ1-2	TGTGCCAGCAGGGATACAGGGGGCCATAACTATGGCTACACCTTC	CASRDTGGHNYGYTF
NA	13	TRBV3-1	many	TRBJ2-6	TGTGCCAGCAGGCTCTCTGGGGCCAACGTCCTGACTTTC	CASRLSGANVLTF
TRBD2	15	TRBV7-9	many	TRBJ2-1	TGTGCCAGCAGCTTAGGCGGGAGCAGGGACAATGAGCAGTTCTTC	CASSLGGSRDNEQFF
TRBD2	13	TRBV6-1	NA	TRBJ2-3	TGTGCCAGCAGTGAGACAGCGGGAGGTACGCAGTATTTT	CASSETAGGTQYF
NA	14	TRBV18	many	TRBJ1-4	TGTGCCAGCTCACCGGGACGGCTTAATGAAAAACTGTTTTTT	CASSPGRLNEKLFF
NA	13	TRBV9	few	TRBJ1-5	TGTGCCAGCAGCGAGGCCCCGGGTCAGCCCCAGCATTTT	CASSEAPGQPQHF
NA	13	TRBV13	NA	TRBJ2-3	TGTGCCAGCAAGGAAAACCCGACAGATACGCAGTATTTT	CASKENPTDTQYF
TRBD1	14	TRBV13	NA	TRBJ1-1	TGTGCCAGCAGCACCCGGGACAGTGCCACTGAAGCTTTCTTT	CASSTRDSATEAFF
NA	13	TRBV20-1	many	TRBJ1-1	TGCAGTGCTAGGGAGGGAAGGTGGACTGAAGCTTTCTTT	CSAREGRWTEAFF
NA	15	TRBV18	many	TRBJ2-1	TGTGCCAGCTCACCATTGCCGCGGAGCTACAATGAGCAGTTCTTC	CASSPLPRSYNEQFF
TRBD1	15	TRBV3-1	many	TRBJ2-5	TGTGCCAGCAGCCACGTCCGGGACAGCCAAGAGACCCAGTACTTC	CASSHVRDSQETQYF
NA	15	TRBV19	NA	TRBJ2-2	TGTGCCACCTGGGACACAGAGCTTAACACCGGGGAGCTGTTTTTT	CATWDTELNTGELFF
NA	13	TRBV12-3/TRBV12-4	NA	TRBJ1-2	TGTGTCAGCAGCCCCACGCAGACAGGTGGCTACACCTTC	CVSSPTQTGGYTF
TRBD1	15	TRBV7-2	NA	TRBJ2-7	TGTGCCAGCAGCGTCGGACAGGGTTTAGCCTACGAGCAGTACTTC	CASSVGQGLAYEQYF
NA	18	TRBV7-9	NA	TRBJ2-6	TGTGCCAGCAGCGAACCGGGATCCCATTTCTCTGGGGCCAACGTCCTGACTTTC	CASSEPGSHFSGANVLTF
NA	14	TRBV18	NA	TRBJ2-1	TGTGCCAGCTCCGACAGTTCTCCTTACAATGAGCAGTTCTTC	CASSDSSPYNEQFF
NA	15	TRBV27	NA	TRBJ1-6	TGTGCCAGCAAAAGACGGAGCTCCTATAATTCACCCCTCCACTTT	CASKRRSSYNSPLHF
NA	12	TRBV18	many	TRBJ2-7	TGTGCCAGCTCACCAGGGACAACCGAGCAGTACTTC	CASSPGTTEQYF
TRBD2	16	TRBV13	many	TRBJ2-7	TGTGCCAGCAGTATTAGTCTTGGACTAGCGGGAGTCGAGCAGTACTTC	CASSISLGLAGVEQYF
NA	14	TRBV28	many	TRBJ2-5	TGTGCCAGCAGTCCCTCGATTGAGGGAGAGACCCAGTACTTC	CASSPSIEGETQYF
NA	12	TRBV20-1	NA	TRBJ1-2	TGCAGGGCCGGTAGTGGGGGCGATGGCTACACCTTC	CRAGSGGDGYTF
NA	11	TRBV12-3/TRBV12-4	many	TRBJ1-1	TGTGCCAGCAGTTTAACCGCGGAAGCTTTCTTT	CASSLTAEAFF
NA	15	TRBV6-6	NA	TRBJ2-1	TGTGCCAGCAGTTACCCGTGGGGACCCAAGAATGAGCAGTTCTTC	CASSYPWGPKNEQFF
NA	14	TRBV20-1	NA	TRBJ1-5	TGCAGTGCTAGAGATTTGAGTGGCAATCAGCCCCAGCATTTT	CSARDLSGNQPQHF
NA	19	TRBV28	few	TRBJ1-5	TGTGCCAGCAGTCATACCCTTCTTTATTCGCAGGATAGCAATCAGCCCCAGCATTTT	CASSHTLLYSQDSNQPQHF
TRBD2	16	TRBV7-9	NA	TRBJ2-3	TGTGCCAGCAGCCTCGGGGTAAGCGGGATCACAGATACGCAGTATTTT	CASSLGVSGITDTQYF
TRBD2	15	TRBV7-8	many	TRBJ2-3	TGTGCCAGCAGCTTAGGCAAACTAGCGGAAGATACGCAGTATTTT	CASSLGKLAEDTQYF
NA	13	TRBV20-1	NA	TRBJ2-5	TGCAGTGCTAGAGAGGGCAGGGGAGGGCTGGAGTACTTC	CSAREGRGGLEYF
TRBD1	15	TRBV11-2	many	TRBJ2-5	TGTGCCAGCAGCTTAGGGGACAGGGTGCAAGAGACCCAGTACTTC	CASSLGDRVQETQYF
NA	12	TRBV28	few	TRBJ1-4	TGTGCCAGCAGCCTGAGTTTTAAGAAACTGTTTTTT	CASSLSFKKLFF
NA	16	TRBV13	NA	TRBJ1-4	TGTGCCAGCAGCTCAAACTCGGGCGGACCAAATGAAAAACTGTTTTTT	CASSSNSGGPNEKLFF